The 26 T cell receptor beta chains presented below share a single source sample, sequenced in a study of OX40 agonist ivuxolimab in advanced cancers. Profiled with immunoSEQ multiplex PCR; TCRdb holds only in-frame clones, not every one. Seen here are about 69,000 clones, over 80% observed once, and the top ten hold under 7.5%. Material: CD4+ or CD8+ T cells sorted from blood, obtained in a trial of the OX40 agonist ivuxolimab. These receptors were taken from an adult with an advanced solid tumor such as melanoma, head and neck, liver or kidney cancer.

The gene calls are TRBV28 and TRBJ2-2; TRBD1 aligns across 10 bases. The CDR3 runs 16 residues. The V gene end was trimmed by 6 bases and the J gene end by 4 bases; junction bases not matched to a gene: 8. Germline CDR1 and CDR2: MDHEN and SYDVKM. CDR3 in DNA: TGTGCCAGCAGACTCCGGACAGGGGGTGTCACCGGGGAGCTGTTTTTT. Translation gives CASRLRTGGVTGELFF.

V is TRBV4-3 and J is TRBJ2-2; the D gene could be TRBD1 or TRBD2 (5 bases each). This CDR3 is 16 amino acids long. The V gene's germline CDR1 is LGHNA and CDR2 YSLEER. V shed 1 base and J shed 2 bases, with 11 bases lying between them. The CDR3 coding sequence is TGCGCCAGCAGCCAAGTTCCGGGGCAAAACACCGGGGAGCTGTTTTTT. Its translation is CASSQVPGQNTGELFF.

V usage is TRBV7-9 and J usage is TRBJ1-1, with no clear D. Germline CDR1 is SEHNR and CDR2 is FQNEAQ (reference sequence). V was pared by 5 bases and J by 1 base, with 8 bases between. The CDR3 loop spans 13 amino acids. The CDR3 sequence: CASSTSANTEAFF. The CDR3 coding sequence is TGTGCCAGCAGCACGTCAGCGAACACTGAAGCTTTCTTT.

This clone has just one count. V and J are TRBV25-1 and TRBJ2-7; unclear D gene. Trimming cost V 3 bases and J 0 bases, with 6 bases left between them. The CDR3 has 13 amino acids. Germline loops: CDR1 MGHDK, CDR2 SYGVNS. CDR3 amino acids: CASSDGVSYEQYF. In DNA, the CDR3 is TGTGCCAGCAGTGATGGGGTCTCCTACGAGCAGTACTTC.

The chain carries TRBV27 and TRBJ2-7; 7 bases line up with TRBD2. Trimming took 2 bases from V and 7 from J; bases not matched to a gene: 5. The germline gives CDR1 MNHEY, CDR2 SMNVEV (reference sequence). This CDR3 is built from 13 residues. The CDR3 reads CASSLAGAGEQYF. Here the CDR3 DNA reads TGTGCCAGCAGTTTAGCGGGAGCTGGGGAGCAGTACTTC.

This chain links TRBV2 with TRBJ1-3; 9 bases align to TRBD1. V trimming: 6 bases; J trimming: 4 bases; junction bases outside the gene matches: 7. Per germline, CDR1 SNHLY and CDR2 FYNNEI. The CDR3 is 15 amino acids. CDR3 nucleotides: TGTGCCAGCAGACAGGGGGCCGTTTCGGGAAACACCATATATTTT. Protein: CASRQGAVSGNTIYF.

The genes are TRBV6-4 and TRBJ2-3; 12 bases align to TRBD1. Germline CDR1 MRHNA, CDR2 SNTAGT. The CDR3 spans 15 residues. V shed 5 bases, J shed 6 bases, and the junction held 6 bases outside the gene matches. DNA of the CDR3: TGTGCCAGCAGTACCGGGACAGGGGGCGGGGATACGCAGTATTTT. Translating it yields CASSTGTGGGDTQYF.

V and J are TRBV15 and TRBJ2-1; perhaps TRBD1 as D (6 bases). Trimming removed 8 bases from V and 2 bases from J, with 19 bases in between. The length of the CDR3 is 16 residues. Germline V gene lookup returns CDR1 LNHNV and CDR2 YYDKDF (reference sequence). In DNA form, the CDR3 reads TGTGCCACCGCGACGTCTGCAGGGGCCCCCTACAATGAGCAGTTCTTC. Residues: CATATSAGAPYNEQFF. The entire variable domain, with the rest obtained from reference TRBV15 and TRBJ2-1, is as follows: DAMVIQNPRYQVTQFGKPVTLSCSQTLNHNVMYWYQQKSSQAPKLLFHYYDKDFNNEADTPDNFQSRRPNTSFCFLDIRSPGLGDTAMYLCATATSAGAPYNEQFFGPGTRLTVL.

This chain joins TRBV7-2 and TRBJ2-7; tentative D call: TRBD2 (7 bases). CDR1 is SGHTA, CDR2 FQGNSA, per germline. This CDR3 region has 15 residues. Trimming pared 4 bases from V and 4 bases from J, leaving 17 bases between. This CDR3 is CASSSPGRGAYEQYF. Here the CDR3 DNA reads TGTGCCAGCAGCTCCCCGGGCCGGGGGGCGTACGAGCAGTACTTC.

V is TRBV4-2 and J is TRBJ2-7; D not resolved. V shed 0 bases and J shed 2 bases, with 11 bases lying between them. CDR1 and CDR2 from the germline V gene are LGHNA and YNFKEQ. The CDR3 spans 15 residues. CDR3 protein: CASSQEVSPPYEQYF. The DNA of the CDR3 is TGTGCCAGCAGCCAAGAGGTATCGCCCCCCTACGAGCAGTACTTC.

CDR3 sequence reads: CASSIDQSALSGANVLTF. CDR3 DNA sequence: TGTGCCAGTAGTATAGATCAGTCGGCCCTTTCTGGGGCCAACGTCCTGACTTTC. The J gene is TRBJ2-6, the V gene TRBV19; D gene uncertain. The V gene lost 0 bases and the J gene lost 1 base, with 13 bases spanning the gap. The CDR3 is 18 amino acids. The germline V gene has CDR1 LNHDA and CDR2 SQIVND (reference sequence).

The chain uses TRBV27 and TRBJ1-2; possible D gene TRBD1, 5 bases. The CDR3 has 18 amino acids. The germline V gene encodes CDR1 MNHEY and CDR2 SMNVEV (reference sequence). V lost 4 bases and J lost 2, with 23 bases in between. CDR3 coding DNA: TGTGCCAGCAGTTCTCACAGTTTGGGCACAGGCCCGAACTATGGCTACACCTTC. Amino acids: CASSSHSLGTGPNYGYTF.

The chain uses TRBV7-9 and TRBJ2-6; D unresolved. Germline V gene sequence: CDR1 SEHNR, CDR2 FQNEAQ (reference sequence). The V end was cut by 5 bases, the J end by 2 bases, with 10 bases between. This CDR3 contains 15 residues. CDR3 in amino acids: CASSPEWAGANVLTF. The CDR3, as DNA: TGTGCCAGCAGCCCCGAATGGGCTGGGGCCAACGTCCTGACTTTC.

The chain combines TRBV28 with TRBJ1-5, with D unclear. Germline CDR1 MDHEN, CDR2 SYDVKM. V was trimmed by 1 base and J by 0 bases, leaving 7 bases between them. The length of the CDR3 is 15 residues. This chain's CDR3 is CASSLLADSNQPQHF. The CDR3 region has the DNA TGTGCCAGCAGTTTATTGGCTGATAGCAATCAGCCCCAGCATTTT.

As DNA, the CDR3 is TGTGCCAGCAGTTTCACAGGGGGCTCGAACGGCTACACCTTC. Translation gives CASSFTGGSNGYTF. The V and J genes are TRBV28 and TRBJ1-2; 9 nucleotides line up with TRBD1. Per the germline V gene, CDR1 is MDHEN and CDR2 is SYDVKM. This CDR3 has 14 amino acids. J was trimmed by 8 bases and V by 3 bases; bases with no gene match: 7.

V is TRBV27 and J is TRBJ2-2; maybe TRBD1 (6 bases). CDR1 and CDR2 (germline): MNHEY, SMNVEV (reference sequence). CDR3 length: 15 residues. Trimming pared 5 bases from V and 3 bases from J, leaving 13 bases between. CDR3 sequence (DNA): TGTGCCAGCAGTATCCAGGGGACGGACACCGGGGAGCTGTTTTTT. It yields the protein CASSIQGTDTGELFF.

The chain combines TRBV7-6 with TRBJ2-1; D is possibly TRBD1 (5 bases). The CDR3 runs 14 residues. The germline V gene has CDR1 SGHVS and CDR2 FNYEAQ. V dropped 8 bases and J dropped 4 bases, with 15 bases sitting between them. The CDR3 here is CASLPAGIYNEQFF. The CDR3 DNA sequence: TGTGCCAGCTTGCCGGCAGGGATTTACAATGAGCAGTTCTTC.

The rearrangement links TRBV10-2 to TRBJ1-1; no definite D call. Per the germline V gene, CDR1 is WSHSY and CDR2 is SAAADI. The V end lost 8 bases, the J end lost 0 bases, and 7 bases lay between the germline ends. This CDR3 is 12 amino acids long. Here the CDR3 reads CASGLVNTEAFF. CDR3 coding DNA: TGCGCCAGCGGCCTAGTGAACACTGAAGCTTTCTTT.

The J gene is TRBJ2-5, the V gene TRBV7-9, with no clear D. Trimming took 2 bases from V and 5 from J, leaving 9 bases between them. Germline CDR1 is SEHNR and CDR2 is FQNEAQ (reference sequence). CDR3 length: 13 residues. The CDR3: CASSLLLIETQYF. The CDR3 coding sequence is TGTGCCAGCAGCTTACTTCTTATCGAGACCCAGTACTTC.

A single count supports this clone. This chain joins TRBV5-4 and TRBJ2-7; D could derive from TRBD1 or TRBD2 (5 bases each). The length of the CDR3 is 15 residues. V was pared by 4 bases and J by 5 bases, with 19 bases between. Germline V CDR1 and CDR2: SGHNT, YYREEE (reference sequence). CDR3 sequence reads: CASSHGPGTADEQYF. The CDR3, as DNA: TGTGCCAGCAGCCACGGACCCGGGACGGCGGACGAGCAGTACTTC. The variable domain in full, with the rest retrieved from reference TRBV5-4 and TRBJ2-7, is ETGVTQSPTHLIKTRGQQVTLRCSSQSGHNTVSWYQQALGQGPQFIFQYYREEENGRGNFPPRFSGLQFPNYSSELNVNALELDDSALYLCASSHGPGTADEQYFGPGTRLTVT.

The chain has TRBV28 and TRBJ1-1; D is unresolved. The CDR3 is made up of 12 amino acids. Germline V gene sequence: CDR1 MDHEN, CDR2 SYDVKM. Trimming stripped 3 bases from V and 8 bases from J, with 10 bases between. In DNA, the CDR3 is TGTGCCAGCAGTTTTGTGGTTGAAGAAGCTTTCTTT. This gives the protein CASSFVVEEAFF.

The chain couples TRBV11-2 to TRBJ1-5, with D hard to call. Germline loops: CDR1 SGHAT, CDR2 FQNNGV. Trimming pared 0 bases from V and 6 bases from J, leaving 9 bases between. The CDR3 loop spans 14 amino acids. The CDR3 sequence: CASSLEVSGQPQHF. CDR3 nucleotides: TGTGCCAGCAGCTTAGAGGTTTCGGGTCAGCCCCAGCATTTT.

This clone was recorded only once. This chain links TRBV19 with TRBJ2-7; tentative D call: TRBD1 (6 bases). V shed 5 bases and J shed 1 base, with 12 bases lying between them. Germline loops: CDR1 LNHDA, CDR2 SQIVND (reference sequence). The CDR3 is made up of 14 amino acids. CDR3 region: CASSATGWSYEQYF. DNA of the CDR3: TGTGCCAGTAGTGCAACAGGGTGGTCCTACGAGCAGTACTTC. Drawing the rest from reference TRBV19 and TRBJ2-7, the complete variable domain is DGGITQSPKYLFRKEGQNVTLSCEQNLNHDAMYWYRQDPGQGLRLIYYSQIVNDFQKGDIAEGYSVSREKKESFPLTVTSAQKNPTAFYLCASSATGWSYEQYFGPGTRLTVT.

The CDR3 coding sequence is TGTGCCAGCAGCCAAGACTACTACGAGCAGTACTTC. This sequence encodes CASSQDYYEQYF. The V call is TRBV14, the J call TRBJ2-7, with unresolved D. The V end lost 0 bases, the J end lost 3 bases, and 3 bases lay between the germline ends. In germline, CDR1 is SGHDN, CDR2 FVKESK. The CDR3 extends over 12 amino acids.

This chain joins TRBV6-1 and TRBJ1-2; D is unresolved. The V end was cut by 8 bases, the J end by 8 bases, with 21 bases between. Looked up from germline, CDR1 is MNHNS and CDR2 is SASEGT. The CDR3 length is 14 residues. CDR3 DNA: TGTGCCAGCTATATATCTGTGTCTCTAATCGGCTACACCTTC. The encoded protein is CASYISVSLIGYTF.

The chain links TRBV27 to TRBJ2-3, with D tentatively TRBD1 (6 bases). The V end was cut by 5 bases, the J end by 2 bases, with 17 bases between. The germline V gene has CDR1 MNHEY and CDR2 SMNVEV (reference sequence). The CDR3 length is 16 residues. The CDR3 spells CASSPPSPGVTDTQYF. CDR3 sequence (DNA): TGTGCCAGCAGTCCCCCGAGCCCAGGGGTCACAGATACGCAGTATTTT.